This T cell receptor (beta chain) emerged from a study of shared clonotypes between healthy human individuals. Findings and limits, study-wide: Rarefaction revealed incomplete sorted-subset sequencing despite large depth.

Those who donated, Caucasian adults without exception, all lived in Nashville, Tennessee. Trimming stripped 6 bases from V and 6 bases from J, with 22 bases between. The CDR3 is 15 amino acids. In germline, CDR1 is SGHRS, CDR2 YFSETQ. Sequenced by immunoSEQ multiplex PCR; TCRdb stores in-frame clones only, minus some. Of about 1.1 million clones in the sample, 75% to 85% were seen once. Concerning this clone: Its antigen remains unknown.

This receptor was taken from a man aged 18 to 29 in good health. Some clones in this sample may be carry-over from other donors' samples. The rearrangement uses TRBV5-1 and TRBJ2-7; D is perhaps TRBD1 or TRBD2 (5 bases each). Sequenced sample: memory CD4+ T cells from PBMCs. As to subset: CD45RA-negative fraction. CDR3 DNA: TGCGCCAGCAATGGAGGCCCAGGGATTTTTCGCGAGCAGTACTTC. Amino acid sequence: CASNGGPGIFREQYF.